Detailed here is one TCR beta chain. Its target antigen remains unknown. Per-base qualities were not stored, and no clone one base away is much larger. Interpreted using the paper, the time point label stands for: about 28 days (+/-7) after the second vaccine dose. What this sample's treatment or condition label stands for: meningococcal conjugate vaccine given as trial control. The vaccinee samples were drawn from two UK trials, COV001 and COV002, one of which was a single-blind randomized controlled phase 2/3 trial testing AZD1222 (ChAdOx1 nCoV-19) in healthy adults. Trial participant PBMC samples were collected at day 0 and day 28 after the second dose for TCRbeta chain sequencing. This entry comes from a study of T cell responses to AZD1222 COVID-19 vaccine (dated by TCRdb to the early 2020s). With respect to the entire study: A total of 233 trial participants underwent TCR sequencing, of whom roughly 210 had received two doses of AZD1222 and roughly 26 had received two doses of the MenACWY control vaccine. Trial participants were enrolled by age into subgroups of 18-55, 56-69 and 70-plus years, and approximately 150, 30 and 60 TCR-sequenced participants, respectively, were included in these subgroups.

The CDR3 regions of human TCRbeta chains were analyzed by immunosequencing. In the paper's pipeline: Repertoire TCRs were checked for matches against a reference library of SARS-CoV-2-specific TCRs that had been generated using the MIRA antigen-specificity platform. Breadth was defined as the fraction of unique TCRs that were SARS-CoV-2-associated. Depth was defined as the fraction of total T cells that were SARS-CoV-2-associated. Using the MIRA data, every spike-specific TCR was mapped to the spike region that the TCR reacted to and assigned to either a CD4 or a CD8 class. Log10-transformed breadth and depth values were compared by one-way ANOVA with Sidak's multiple comparisons tests. TCRdb holds this immuneACCESS table with in-frame rearrangements only. Some clones are missing; in checked studies, unresolved V genes explain under half, and the rest has no known cause. V, J and clone size were drawn from that table, and D and trimming were deduced from the DNA. Present in this sample are some 150,000 clones, 85% to 90% of which were seen just once. The top ten constitute roughly 4% of the sample.

The full study reports these points: The 56-69-year group was small, and its depth increase did not reach significance, likely because of low power. Most participants were white British and females outnumbered males, and the authors suggested that clonal diversity may have been underestimated. Reportedly, close to half of the unique spike-specific TCRs recognized epitopes lying outside the regions that are mutated in the B.1.351 and B.1.1.7 variants. Because no day 14 peak-response samples were available, the repertoires could be characterized only after the peak T cell response. The whole spike protein was spanned by vaccine-associated CD4 TCRs, and dominant responses were seen in regions 160-218 and 743-854. A significant rise in spike-specific TCR breadth and depth was observed after two AZD1222 doses relative to day 0 and relative to MenACWY recipients. Conclusions about previously exposed vaccinees are limited because only six or seven AZD1222 recipients were SARS-CoV-2 seropositive at baseline.

Trimming takes 3 bases from V and 0 bases from J, and the germline ends sit 10 bases apart. The germline V gene provides CDR1 SGDLS and CDR2 YYNGEE. Counted from cysteine to phenylalanine, this CDR3 has 14 amino acids. This entry keeps only the CDR3 DNA: 42 bases, framed from base 1. The sequencing used peripheral blood, collected 28 days after the second dose of the MenACWY control vaccine. The receptor was derived from an adult who received the MenACWY meningococcal vaccine as a control. The rearrangement combines TRBV9 with TRBJ2-7; possibly the D gene is TRBD2, per 6 matching bases. The sequence in DNA is TGTGCCAGCAGCGCGAGGCGGGGCTCCTACGAGCAGTACTTC. Translated, this gives CASSARRGSYEQYF.